The entry that follows covers one TCR beta chain sequence. Its cognate antigen is unknown. The record originates from a study of Ad26.COV2.S vaccination and SARS-CoV-2 variants. Study context: Dosing was one shot or two shots 56 days apart.

General study findings and limits: Vaccine recipients surpassed placebo recipients in spike-specific TCR breadth.

The protocol was immunoSEQ multiplex PCR, while the TCRdb copy is restricted to in-frame clones and leaves out a portion. The data contain about 350,000 clones, approximately 85% of them singletons. V lost 1 base to trimming and J lost 4 bases, with 15 bases between them. Germline V lookup: CDR1 LGHNA, CDR2 YSLEER. The CDR3 consists of 16 residues. Treatment meaning: some 20 received Ad26.COV2.S at low or high dose, single or two shots; roughly 5 received placebo; per-sample allocation not given. Sampling was performed 63 days after the first vaccine or placebo injection. It was an adult aged 18-55 years in Boston who was the donor. The vaccine delivered Wuhan-strain SARS-CoV-2 spike through an Ad26 vector.

This sample comprised peripheral blood, obtained in a trial of Ad26.COV2.S vaccine versus placebo. The TCR was taken from a person between 18 and 59 years old who received the Ad26.COV2.S COVID-19 vaccine or a placebo. The chain recombines TRBV4-3 with TRBJ2-3, with D maybe TRBD2 (5 bases). The CDR3 spells CASSQVTGRESDTQYF. The CDR3 DNA sequence: TGCGCCAGCAGCCAAGTGACGGGCCGGGAATCAGATACGCAGTATTTT.